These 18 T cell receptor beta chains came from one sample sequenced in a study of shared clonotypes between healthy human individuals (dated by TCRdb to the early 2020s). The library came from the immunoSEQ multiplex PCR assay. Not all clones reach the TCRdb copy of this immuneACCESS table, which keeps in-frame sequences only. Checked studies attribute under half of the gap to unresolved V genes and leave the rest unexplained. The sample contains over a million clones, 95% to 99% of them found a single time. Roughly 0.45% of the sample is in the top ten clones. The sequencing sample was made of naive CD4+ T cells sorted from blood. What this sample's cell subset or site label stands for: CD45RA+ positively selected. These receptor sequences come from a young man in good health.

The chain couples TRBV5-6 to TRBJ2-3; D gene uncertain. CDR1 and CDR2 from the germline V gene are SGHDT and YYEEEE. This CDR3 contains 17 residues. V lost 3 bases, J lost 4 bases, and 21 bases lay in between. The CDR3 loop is CASSSRVGRFYADTQYF. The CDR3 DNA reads TGTGCCAGCAGCTCCCGAGTAGGCAGGTTTTATGCAGATACGCAGTATTTT.

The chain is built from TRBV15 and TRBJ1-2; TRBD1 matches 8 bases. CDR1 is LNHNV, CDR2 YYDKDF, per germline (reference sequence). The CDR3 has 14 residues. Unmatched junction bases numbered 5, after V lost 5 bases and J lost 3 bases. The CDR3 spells CATSLLQGDYGYTF. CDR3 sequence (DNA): TGTGCCACCAGCCTCCTACAGGGGGACTATGGCTACACCTTC.

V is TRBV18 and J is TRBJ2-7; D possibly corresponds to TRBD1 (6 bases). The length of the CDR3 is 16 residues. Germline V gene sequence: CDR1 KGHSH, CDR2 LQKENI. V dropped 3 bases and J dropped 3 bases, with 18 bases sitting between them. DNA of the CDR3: TGTGCCAGCTCACCTATTATTCCAGGGGTAGGCTACGAGCAGTACTTC. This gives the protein CASSPIIPGVGYEQYF.

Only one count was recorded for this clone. The CDR3 loop reads CASSLVGQTTYEQYF. The CDR3 DNA reads as TGTGCCAGCAGCTTAGTAGGTCAAACCACCTACGAGCAGTACTTC. The chain links TRBV7-2 to TRBJ2-7; D call uncertain. Looked up from germline, CDR1 is SGHTA and CDR2 is FQGNSA. This CDR3 comprises 15 residues. The V end lost 1 base, the J end lost 2 bases, and 12 bases lay between the germline ends.

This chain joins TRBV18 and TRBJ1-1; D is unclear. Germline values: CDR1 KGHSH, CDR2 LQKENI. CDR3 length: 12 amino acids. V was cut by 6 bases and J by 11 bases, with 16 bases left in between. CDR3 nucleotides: TGTGCCAGCTCCCGACCCTCCGGGAATGCTTTCTTT. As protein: CASSRPSGNAFF.

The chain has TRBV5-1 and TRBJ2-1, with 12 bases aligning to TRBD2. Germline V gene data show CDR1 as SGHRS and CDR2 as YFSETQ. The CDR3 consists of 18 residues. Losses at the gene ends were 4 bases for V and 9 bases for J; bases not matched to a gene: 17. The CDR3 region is CASSHSTRTSGAGGEQFF. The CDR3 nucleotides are TGCGCCAGCAGCCATTCAACACGGACTAGCGGGGCGGGTGGTGAGCAGTTCTTC.

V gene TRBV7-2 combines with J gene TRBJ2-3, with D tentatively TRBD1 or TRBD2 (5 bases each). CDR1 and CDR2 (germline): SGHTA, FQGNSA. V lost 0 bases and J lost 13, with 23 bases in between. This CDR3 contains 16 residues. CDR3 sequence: CASSLAGTVTTHFKYF. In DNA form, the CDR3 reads TGTGCCAGCAGCTTAGCTGGGACCGTCACAACACACTTTAAGTATTTT.

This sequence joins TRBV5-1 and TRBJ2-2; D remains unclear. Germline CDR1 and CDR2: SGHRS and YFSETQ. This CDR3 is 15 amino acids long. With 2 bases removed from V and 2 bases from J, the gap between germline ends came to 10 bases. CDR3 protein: CASSFDRINTGELFF. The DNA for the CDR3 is TGCGCCAGCAGCTTCGACCGGATAAACACCGGGGAGCTGTTTTTT.

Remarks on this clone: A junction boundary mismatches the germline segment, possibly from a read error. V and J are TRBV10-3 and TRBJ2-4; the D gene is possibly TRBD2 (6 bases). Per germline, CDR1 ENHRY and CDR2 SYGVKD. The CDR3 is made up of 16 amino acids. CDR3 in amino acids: CAISESGDPAKNIQYF. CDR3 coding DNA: TGTGCCATCAGCGAGTCGGGAGATCCGGCCAAAAACATTCAGTACTTC.

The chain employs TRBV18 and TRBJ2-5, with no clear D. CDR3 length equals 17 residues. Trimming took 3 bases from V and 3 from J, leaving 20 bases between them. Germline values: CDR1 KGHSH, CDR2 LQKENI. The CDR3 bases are TGTGCCAGCTCACCCCCATCCTGGGATTCGGCTAAAGAGACCCAGTACTTC. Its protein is CASSPPSWDSAKETQYF.

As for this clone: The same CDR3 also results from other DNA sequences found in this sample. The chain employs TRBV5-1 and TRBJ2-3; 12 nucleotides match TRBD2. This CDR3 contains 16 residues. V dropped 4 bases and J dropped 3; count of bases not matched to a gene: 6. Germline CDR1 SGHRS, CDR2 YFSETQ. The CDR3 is CASSPGLAGPTDTQYF. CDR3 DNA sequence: TGCGCCAGCAGCCCCGGACTAGCGGGGCCGACAGATACGCAGTATTTT.

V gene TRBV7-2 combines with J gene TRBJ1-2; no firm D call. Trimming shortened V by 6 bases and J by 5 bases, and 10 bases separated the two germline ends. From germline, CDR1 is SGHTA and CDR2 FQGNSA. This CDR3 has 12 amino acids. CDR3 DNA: TGTGCCAGCAGTCTGACAAATTATGGCTACACCTTC. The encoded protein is CASSLTNYGYTF. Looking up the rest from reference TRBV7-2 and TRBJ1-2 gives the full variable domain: GAGVSQSPSNKVTEKGKDVELRCDPISGHTALYWYRQSLGQGLEFLIYFQGNSAPDKSGLPSDRFSAERTGGSVSTLTIQRTQQEDSAVYLCASSLTNYGYTFGSGTRLTVV.

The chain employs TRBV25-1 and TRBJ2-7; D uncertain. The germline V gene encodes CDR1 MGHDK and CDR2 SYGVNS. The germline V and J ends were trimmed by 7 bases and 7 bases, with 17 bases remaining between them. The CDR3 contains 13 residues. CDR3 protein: CASKGQAYREQYF. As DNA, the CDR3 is TGTGCCAGCAAGGGTCAGGCCTATCGGGAGCAGTACTTC.

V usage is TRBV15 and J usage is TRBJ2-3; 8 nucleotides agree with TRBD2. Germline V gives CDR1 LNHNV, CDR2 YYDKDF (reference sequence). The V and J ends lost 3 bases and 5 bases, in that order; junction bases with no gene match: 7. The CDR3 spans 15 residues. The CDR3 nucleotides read TGTGCCACCAGCAGTTATCGGGAGGGCCAAGATACGCAGTATTTT. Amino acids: CATSSYREGQDTQYF.

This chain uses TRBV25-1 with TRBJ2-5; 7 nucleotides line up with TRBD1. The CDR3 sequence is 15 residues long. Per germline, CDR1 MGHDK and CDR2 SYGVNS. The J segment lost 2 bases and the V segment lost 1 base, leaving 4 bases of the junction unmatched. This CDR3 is CASSEFGRGQETQYF. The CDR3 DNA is TGTGCCAGCAGTGAATTTGGCAGGGGGCAAGAGACCCAGTACTTC.

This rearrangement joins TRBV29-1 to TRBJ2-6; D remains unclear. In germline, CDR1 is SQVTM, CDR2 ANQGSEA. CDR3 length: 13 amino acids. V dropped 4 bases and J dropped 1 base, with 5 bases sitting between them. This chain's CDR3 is CSVAFSGANVLTF. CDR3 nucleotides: TGCAGCGTTGCGTTTTCTGGGGCCAACGTCCTGACTTTC.

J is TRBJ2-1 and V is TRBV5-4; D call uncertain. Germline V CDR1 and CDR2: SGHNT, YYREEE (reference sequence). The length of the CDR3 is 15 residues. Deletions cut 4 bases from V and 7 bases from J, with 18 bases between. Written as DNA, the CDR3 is TGTGCCAGCAGCACTGACTCGCAAGCTATTAATGAGCAGTTCTTC. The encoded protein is CASSTDSQAINEQFF.

In DNA, the CDR3 is TGTGCCAGCAGCGGTTCACCGGGGCACGAGCAGTACTTC. Protein: CASSGSPGHEQYF. V and J are TRBV9 and TRBJ2-7, with D perhaps assigned TRBD1 or TRBD2 (5 bases each). The CDR3 contains 13 residues. V was shortened by 3 bases and J by 5 bases, with 12 bases between the two germline ends. Germline CDR1 SGDLS, CDR2 YYNGEE.